The clone carrying this TCR beta chain was counted at least ten times. Its antigen is not identified. V lost 7 bases and J 4 bases, leaving 10 bases between the germline ends. The CDR3 is 12 residues long. CDR1 is SGHVS, CDR2 FQNEAQ, per germline. There were TCR beta CDR3 regions amplified from RNA transcripts. First-round RT-PCR of the TCR CDR3 relied on the HTBI primer set. MiXCR was run by TCRdb on the multiplex PCR reads, yielding one entry per CDR3 protein. In the table there are hundreds of thousands of distinct CDR3 sequences, more than 15% of which are singletons. This entry comes from a study of T cells in Graves' hyperthyroidism and ophthalmopathy. The study's findings and limits: Ophthalmopathy onset followed model prediction by a median about 6.9 months.

The gene calls are TRBV7-8 and TRBJ1-1; D unresolved. The sequencing input was blood. The origin of this receptor is a woman aged 18-29 years with Graves' hyperthyroidism. The CDR3 is CASTEGATEAFF. The CDR3 DNA reads TGTGCCAGCACCGAGGGTGCCACTGAAGCTTTCTTT.